This T cell receptor beta chain was recorded in a study of CD8+CD57+ T cells in acquired aplastic anemia. Germline CDR1 is WSHSY and CDR2 is SAAADI. V was trimmed by 6 bases and J by 4 bases, leaving 12 bases between them. This CDR3 comprises 13 residues. Patients who underwent sequencing had shown CD8+CD57+ cell expansion by flow cytometry. Sequenced material also included CD8+CD57+ effector memory cells, drawn from a sixth of the 12 patients. Patients uniformly had severe acquired aplastic anemia. The authors bead-enriched CD8+CD57+ cells, obtaining a mean 1.6 ug DNA. Study-wide results and caveats: Among patients, total CD4+ and CD8+ pools exceeded CD8+CD57+ cells in diversity. Both patients and controls carried the same twenty-nine CD8+ CDR3 sequences.

Remarks on this clonotype: Its antigen is not identified.

Genomic DNA provided the template from which TCR beta VDJ and CDR3 profiles were obtained. TCRdb re-called the reads with MiXCR, one entry per CDR3 protein. Of roughly 17,000 distinct CDR3 sequences listed, 37% are singletons. The clonotype originates from a human donor with aplastic anemia. The sequencing sample was made of CD8+CD57+ T cells sorted from PBMCs. Subset: bead-enriched CD8+CD57+ effector memory T cells from SAA patients. The chain employs TRBV10-2 and TRBJ1-1; D ambiguous. The CDR3 protein is CASRGLRGTEAFF. The CDR3 DNA sequence: TGCGCCAGCAGAGGCCTGCGGGGCACTGAAGCTTTCTTT.